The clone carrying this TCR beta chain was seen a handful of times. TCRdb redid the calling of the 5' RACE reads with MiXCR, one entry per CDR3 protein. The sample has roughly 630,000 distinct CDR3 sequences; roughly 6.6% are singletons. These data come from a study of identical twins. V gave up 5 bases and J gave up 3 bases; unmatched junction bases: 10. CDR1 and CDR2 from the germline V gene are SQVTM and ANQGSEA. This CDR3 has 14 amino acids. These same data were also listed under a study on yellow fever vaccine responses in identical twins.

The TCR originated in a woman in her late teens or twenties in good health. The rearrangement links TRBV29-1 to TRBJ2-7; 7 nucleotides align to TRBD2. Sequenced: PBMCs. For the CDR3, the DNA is TGCAGCGTTACCCCCCGTGGGGGGGTCTACGAGCAGTACTTC. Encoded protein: CSVTPRGGVYEQYF.